This T cell receptor (beta chain) was captured by sequencing in a study of blood T cell repertoires in COVID-19. Study details: Samples taken during acute and convalescent COVID-19 were collected in the United States, Italy and Spain. T cells, B-cell-depleted T cells, or PBMCs provided the cDNA or gDNA that served as material.

The Seattle site enrolled patients during active infection and followed them longitudinally. This CDR3 spans 12 amino acids. The ends were cut back, 5 bases at V and 11 bases at J, with 15 bases in the middle. Original processing notes: Amplifying reference gene primers gave estimates of nucleated cell counts. This table comes from immunoSEQ multiplex PCR, and its TCRdb copy is limited to in-frame clones, with some not included. V, J and clone size are taken as reported in that table, and D and trimming were inferred from the DNA itself. The sample records approximately 150,000 clones, 70% to 90% being singletons. This clone was recorded only once.

This receptor was obtained from a woman aged 50 to 60 with COVID-19, enrolled during active disease. The sequenced material came from peripheral blood. V gene TRBV12-3 or TRBV12-4 combines with J gene TRBJ1-2; a possible D gene is TRBD1 (6 bases). The CDR3, as DNA: TGTGCCAGCAGTAGGGATTCAGGGGATTACACCTTC. This gives the protein CASSRDSGDYTF.